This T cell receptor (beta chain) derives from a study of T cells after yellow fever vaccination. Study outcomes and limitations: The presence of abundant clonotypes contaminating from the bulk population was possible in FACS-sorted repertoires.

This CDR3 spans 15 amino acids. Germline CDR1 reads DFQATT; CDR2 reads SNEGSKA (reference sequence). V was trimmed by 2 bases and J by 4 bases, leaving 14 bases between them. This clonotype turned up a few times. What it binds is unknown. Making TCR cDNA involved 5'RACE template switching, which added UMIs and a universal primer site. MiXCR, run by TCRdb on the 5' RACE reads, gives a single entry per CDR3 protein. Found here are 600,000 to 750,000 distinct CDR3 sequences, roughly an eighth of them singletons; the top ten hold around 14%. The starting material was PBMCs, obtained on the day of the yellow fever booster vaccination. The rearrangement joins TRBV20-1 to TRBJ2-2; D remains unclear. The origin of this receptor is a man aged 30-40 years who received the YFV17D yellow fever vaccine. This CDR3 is CSARPLRMATGELFF. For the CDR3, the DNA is TGCAGTGCTAGACCCTTGCGGATGGCCACCGGGGAGCTGTTTTTT.